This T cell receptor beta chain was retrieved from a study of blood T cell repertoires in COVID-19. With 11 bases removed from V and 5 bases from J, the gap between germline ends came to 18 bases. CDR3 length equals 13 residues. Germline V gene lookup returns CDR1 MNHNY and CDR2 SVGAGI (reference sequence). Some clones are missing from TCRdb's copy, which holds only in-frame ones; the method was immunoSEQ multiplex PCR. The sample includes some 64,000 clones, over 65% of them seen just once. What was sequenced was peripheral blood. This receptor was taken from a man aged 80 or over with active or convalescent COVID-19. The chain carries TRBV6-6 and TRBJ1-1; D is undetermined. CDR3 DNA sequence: TGTGCCGCCAGGCTGGGTCTTGCGACTGAAGCTTTCTTT. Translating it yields CAARLGLATEAFF.